These T cell receptor beta chains were read from a single sample in a study of blood T cell repertoires in COVID-19. Using immunoSEQ multiplex PCR, the repertoire was profiled, and TCRdb retains in-frame clones only, with some absent. The table records about 80,000 clones, 88% of them present only once. Sequenced input: peripheral blood. The receptors come from a woman at least 80 years old with acute or convalescent COVID-19. Both conserved end residues are part of each CDR3. The order of the fields is CDR3 length, V gene, CDR3 protein.

length: 14; V: TRBV18; CDR3: CASSPVIGFETQYF
length: 16; V: TRBV3-1/TRBV3-2; CDR3: CASRLAGGPDGNIQYF
length: 12; V: TRBV19; CDR3: CASSRTVFGYTF
length: 14; V: TRBV7-9; CDR3: CASSLRQGLNEQFF
length: 15; V: TRBV18; CDR3: CASSPGQGAYQPQHF
length: 12; V: TRBV7-9; CDR3: CASSVRASEAFF
length: 20; V: TRBV4-3; CDR3: CASSQDRSRGGAYSYNEQFF
length: 13; V: TRBV6-5; CDR3: CASGRQDLYGYTF
length: 15; V: TRBV4-1; CDR3: CASSPGTGWNTEAFF
length: 13; V: TRBV7-7; CDR3: CASSTTGQETQYF
length: 15; V: TRBV27; CDR3: CASSLTTGPGTEAFF
length: 16; V: TRBV5-5; CDR3: CASSTGPGQLGNTIYF
length: 16; V: TRBV3-1/TRBV3-2; CDR3: CASSQFSSGGVWGQFF
length: 15; V: TRBV2; CDR3: CASSPMGQGGNIQYF